This TCR beta chain was obtained from a study of CD8 T cells in ankylosing spondylitis. Overall study results and limits: What seemed typical of ankylosing spondylitis blood was a TCR beta motif built from several highly homologous variants.

CDR3 size: 12 residues. V lost 7 bases to trimming and J lost 7 bases, with 11 bases between them. The germline gives CDR1 ENHRY, CDR2 SYGVKD. TCRdb re-derived calls from the 5' RACE reads in MiXCR, one entry per CDR3 protein. This sample carries fewer than 550,000 distinct CDR3 sequences, approximately 5.3% of them seen once, and the ten largest clones take under 4.5%. This clonotype was found many times. Its target is not known. The sample comprised blood, either unsorted or a sorted T cell fraction (not recorded which). The chain couples TRBV10-3 to TRBJ2-1, with D maybe TRBD1 (5 bases). This clonotype was sampled from a male donor with ankylosing spondylitis. The CDR3 loop reads CAIKQDTNEQFF. In DNA, the CDR3 is TGTGCCATCAAACAGGACACGAATGAGCAGTTCTTC.